These 9 T cell receptor beta chains originate from one sample sequenced in a study of monozygotic twins with inflammatory bowel disease. TCRdb reprocessed the 5' RACE reads; each CDR3 protein has one entry and no DNA is given. This sample's clone table lists under 200,000 distinct CDR3 sequences. The sequenced sample was blood. Receptor source: a human donor with ulcerative colitis or Crohn's disease, or a healthy co-twin of an affected twin (not recorded which).

CDR3 sequence: CASSPRTSGAYEQYF. The chain combines TRBV19 with TRBJ2-7; the D call from TCRdb, TRBD2, cannot be confirmed without DNA. Germline CDR1 and CDR2: LNHDA and SQIVND (reference sequence). This CDR3 comprises 15 residues.

The chain employs TRBV27 and TRBJ1-4; TCRdb gives TRBD1 as the D gene, but with no DNA this cannot be confirmed. Per germline, CDR1 MNHEY and CDR2 SMNVEV (reference sequence). The CDR3 consists of 15 residues. This CDR3 is CASSLQGRKNEKLFF. The variable domain in full, completed from reference TRBV27 and TRBJ1-4, reads EAQVTQNPRYLITVTGKKLTVTCSQNMNHEYMSWYRQDPGLGLRQIYYSMNVEVTDKGDVPEGYKVSRKEKRNFPLILESPSPNQTSLYFCASSLQGRKNEKLFFGSGTQLSVL.

J is TRBJ2-5 and V is TRBV29-1; TCRdb gives TRBD2 as the D gene, but with no DNA this cannot be confirmed. CDR1 and CDR2 from the germline V gene are SQVTM and ANQGSEA. CDR3 length: 13 residues. CDR3 in amino acids: CSVEMRAQDTQYF.

This CDR3 is CASSLVRTGVLGSYNEQFF. The chain uses TRBV7-8 and TRBJ2-1; TCRdb selects TRBD1, and the lack of DNA leaves this call unchecked. The CDR3 has 19 residues. The V gene's germline CDR1 is SGHVS and CDR2 FQNEAQ.

This clonotype registers medium-sized (0.01 to 0.1%) by frequency. The chain couples TRBV3-1 to TRBJ2-7; TCRdb returns TRBD1, unconfirmable since there is no DNA. In germline, CDR1 is LGHDT, CDR2 YNNKEL (reference sequence). The CDR3 extends over 14 amino acids. This chain's CDR3 is CASSPDRHLNEQYF.

The chain employs TRBV5-1 and TRBJ2-2; checking the TCRdb D call of TRBD1 is not possible without DNA. The CDR3 length is 17 residues. Germline CDR1 and CDR2: SGHRS and YFSETQ. This chain's CDR3 is CASSLGSRGPYTGELFF.

The genes are TRBV6-1 and TRBJ2-3; TCRdb reports TRBD1, a call that lacks DNA to check it against. Germline CDR1 reads MNHNS; CDR2 reads SASEGT. The CDR3 has 17 residues. The chain's CDR3 is CASSTQRTGGVLDTQYF.

This sequence joins TRBV27 and TRBJ2-1; TCRdb's D gene call, TRBD2, goes unchecked for lack of DNA. The V gene's germline CDR1 is MNHEY and CDR2 SMNVEV (reference sequence). This CDR3 has 16 amino acids. CDR3 residues: CASSLNYGASYNEQFF.

The V and J genes are TRBV3-1 and TRBJ2-1. Per germline, CDR1 LGHDT and CDR2 YNNKEL (reference sequence). The CDR3 has 14 amino acids. The CDR3 protein is CASSQDLNPNEQFF.